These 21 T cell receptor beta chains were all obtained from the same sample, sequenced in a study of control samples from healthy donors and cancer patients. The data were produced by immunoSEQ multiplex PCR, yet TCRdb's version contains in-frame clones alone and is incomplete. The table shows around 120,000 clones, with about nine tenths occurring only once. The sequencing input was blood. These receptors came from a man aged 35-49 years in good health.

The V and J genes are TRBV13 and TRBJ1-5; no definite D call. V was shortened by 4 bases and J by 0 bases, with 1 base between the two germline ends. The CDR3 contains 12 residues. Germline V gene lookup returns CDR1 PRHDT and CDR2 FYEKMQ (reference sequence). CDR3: CASSYSNQPQHF. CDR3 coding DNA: TGTGCCAGCAGCTATAGCAATCAGCCCCAGCATTTT.

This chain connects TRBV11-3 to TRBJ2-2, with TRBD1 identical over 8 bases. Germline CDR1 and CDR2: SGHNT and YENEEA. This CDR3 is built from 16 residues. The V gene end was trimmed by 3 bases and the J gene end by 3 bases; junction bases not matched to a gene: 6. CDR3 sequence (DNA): TGTGCCAGCAGCTTTGAGGACAGGGATTACACCGGGGAGCTGTTTTTT. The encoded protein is CASSFEDRDYTGELFF.

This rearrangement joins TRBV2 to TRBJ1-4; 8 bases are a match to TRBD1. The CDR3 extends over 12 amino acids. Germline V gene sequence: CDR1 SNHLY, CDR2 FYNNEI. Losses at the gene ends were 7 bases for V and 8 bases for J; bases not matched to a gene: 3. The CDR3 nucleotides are TGTGCCAGCACCACAGGGGGGGAAAAACTGTTTTTT. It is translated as CASTTGGEKLFF.

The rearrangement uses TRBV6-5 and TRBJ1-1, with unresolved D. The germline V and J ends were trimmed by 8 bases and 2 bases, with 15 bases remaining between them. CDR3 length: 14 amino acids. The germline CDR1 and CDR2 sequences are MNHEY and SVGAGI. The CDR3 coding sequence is TGTGCCAGCGGGCTGGGCAGCATAAACACTGAAGCTTTCTTT. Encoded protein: CASGLGSINTEAFF.

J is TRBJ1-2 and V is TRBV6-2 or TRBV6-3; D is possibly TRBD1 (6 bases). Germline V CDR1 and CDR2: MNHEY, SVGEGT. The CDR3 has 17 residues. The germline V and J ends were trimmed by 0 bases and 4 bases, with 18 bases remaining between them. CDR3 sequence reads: CASSYSLRGQGSYGYTF. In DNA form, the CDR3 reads TGTGCCAGCAGTTACTCTCTCAGGGGCCAGGGGAGCTATGGCTACACCTTC.

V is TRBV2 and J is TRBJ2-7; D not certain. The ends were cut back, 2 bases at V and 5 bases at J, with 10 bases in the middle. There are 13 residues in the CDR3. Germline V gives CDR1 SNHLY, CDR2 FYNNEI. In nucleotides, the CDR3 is TGTGCCAGCAGTGAACTACCCCTCGACGAGCAGTACTTC. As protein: CASSELPLDEQYF. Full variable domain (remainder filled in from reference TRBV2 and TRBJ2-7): EPEVTQTPSHQVTQMGQEVILRCVPISNHLYFYWYRQILGQKVEFLVSFYNNEISEKSEIFDDQFSVERPDGSNFTLKIRSTKLEDSAMYFCASSELPLDEQYFGPGTRLTVT.

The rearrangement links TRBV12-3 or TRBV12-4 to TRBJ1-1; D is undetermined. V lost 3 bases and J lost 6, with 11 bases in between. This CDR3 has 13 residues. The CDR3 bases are TGTGCCAGCAGTTTGTGGGGTGGCGCTGAAGCTTTCTTT. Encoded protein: CASSLWGGAEAFF.

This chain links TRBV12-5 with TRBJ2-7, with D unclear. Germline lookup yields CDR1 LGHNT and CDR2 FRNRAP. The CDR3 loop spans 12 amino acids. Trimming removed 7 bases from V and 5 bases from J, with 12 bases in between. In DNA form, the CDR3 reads TGTGCTAGTGCTCATTCGGGCCACGAGCAGTACTTC. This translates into CASAHSGHEQYF. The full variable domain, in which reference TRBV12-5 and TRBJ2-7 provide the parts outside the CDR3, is DARVTQTPRHKVTEMGQEVTMRCQPILGHNTVFWYRQTMMQGLELLAYFRNRAPLDDSGMPKDRFSAEMPDATLATLKIQPSEPRDSAVYFCASAHSGHEQYFGPGTRLTVT.

The CDR3 spells CASSAVCRDRDEKLFF. CDR3 nucleotides: TGTGCCAGCAGCGCCGTATGTAGGGACAGGGATGAAAAACTGTTTTTT. The chain joins TRBV21-1 to TRBJ1-4; the tabulated D call, TRBD1, remains unverified against the DNA. TRBV21-1 is noted as a pseudogene. The CDR3 is 16 residues long.

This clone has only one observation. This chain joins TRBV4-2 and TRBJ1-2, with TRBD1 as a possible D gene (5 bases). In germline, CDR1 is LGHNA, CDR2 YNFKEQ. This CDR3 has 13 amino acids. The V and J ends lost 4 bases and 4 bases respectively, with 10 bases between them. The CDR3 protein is CASSPQTVYGYTF. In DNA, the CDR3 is TGTGCCAGCAGCCCTCAGACAGTCTATGGCTACACCTTC.

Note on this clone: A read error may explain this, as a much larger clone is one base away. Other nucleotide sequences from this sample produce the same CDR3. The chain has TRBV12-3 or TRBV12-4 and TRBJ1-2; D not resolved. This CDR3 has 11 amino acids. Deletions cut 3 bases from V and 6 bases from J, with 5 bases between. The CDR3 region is CASSFGDGYTF. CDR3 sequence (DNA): TGTGCCAGCAGTTTTGGGGATGGCTACACCTTC.

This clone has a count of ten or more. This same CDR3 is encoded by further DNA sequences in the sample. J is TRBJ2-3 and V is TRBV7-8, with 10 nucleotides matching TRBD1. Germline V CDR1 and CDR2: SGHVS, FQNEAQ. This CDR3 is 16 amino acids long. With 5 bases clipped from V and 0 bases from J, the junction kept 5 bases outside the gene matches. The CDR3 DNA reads TGTGCCAGCAGCCGGCGGGACAGGGGAAGCACAGATACGCAGTATTTT. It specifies CASSRRDRGSTDTQYF.

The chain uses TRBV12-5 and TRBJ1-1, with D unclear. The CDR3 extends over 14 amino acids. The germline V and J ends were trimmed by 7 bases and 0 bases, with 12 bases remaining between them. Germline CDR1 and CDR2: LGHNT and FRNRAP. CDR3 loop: CASAVWSLNTEAFF. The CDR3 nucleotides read TGTGCTAGTGCGGTATGGAGCCTGAACACTGAAGCTTTCTTT. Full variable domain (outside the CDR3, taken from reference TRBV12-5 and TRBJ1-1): DARVTQTPRHKVTEMGQEVTMRCQPILGHNTVFWYRQTMMQGLELLAYFRNRAPLDDSGMPKDRFSAEMPDATLATLKIQPSEPRDSAVYFCASAVWSLNTEAFFGQGTRLTVV.

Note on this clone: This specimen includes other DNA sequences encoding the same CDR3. This CDR3 reads CASRSGYSNQPQHF. For the CDR3, the DNA is TGTGCCAGCAGATCAGGCTATAGCAATCAGCCCCAGCATTTT. V is TRBV6-5 and J is TRBJ1-5; no clear D gene. The CDR3 consists of 14 residues. Germline V lookup: CDR1 MNHEY, CDR2 SVGAGI. Trimming removed 6 bases from V and 0 bases from J, with 9 bases in between.

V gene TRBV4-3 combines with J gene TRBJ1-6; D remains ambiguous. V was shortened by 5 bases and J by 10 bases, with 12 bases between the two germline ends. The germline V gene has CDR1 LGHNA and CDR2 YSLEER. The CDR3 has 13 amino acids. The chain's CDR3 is CASSAVRESPLHF. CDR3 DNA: TGCGCCAGCAGCGCCGTTAGAGAATCACCCCTCCACTTT.

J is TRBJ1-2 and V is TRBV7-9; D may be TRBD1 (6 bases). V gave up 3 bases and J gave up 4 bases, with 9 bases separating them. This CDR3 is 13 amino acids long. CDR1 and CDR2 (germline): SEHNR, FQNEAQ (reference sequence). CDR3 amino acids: CASSLAGAYGYTF. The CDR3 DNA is TGTGCCAGCAGCTTGGCGGGGGCCTATGGCTACACCTTC.

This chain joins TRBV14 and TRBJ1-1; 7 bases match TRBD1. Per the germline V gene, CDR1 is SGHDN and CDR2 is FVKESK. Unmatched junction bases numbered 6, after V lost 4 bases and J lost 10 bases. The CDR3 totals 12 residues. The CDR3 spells CASSLNRGGAFF. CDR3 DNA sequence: TGTGCCAGCAGCCTAAACAGGGGTGGAGCTTTCTTT.

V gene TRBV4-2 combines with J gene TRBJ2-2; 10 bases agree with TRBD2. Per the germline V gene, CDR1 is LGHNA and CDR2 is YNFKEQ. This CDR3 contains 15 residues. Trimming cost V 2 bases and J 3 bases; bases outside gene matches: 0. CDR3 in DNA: TGTGCCAGCAGCCAACTAGCGGGAGACACCGGGGAGCTGTTTTTT. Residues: CASSQLAGDTGELFF.

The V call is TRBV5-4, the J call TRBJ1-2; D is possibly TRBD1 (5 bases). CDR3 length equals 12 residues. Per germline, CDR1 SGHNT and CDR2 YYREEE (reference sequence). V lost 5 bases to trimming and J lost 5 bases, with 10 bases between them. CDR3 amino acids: CASRSGQYGYTF. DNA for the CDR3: TGTGCCAGCAGATCTGGACAATATGGCTACACCTTC.

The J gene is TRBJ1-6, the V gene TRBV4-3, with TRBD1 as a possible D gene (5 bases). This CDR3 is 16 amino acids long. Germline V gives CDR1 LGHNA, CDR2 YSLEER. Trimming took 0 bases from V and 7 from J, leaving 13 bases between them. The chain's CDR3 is CASSQDIGQGNSPLHF. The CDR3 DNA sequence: TGCGCCAGCAGCCAAGATATTGGGCAGGGAAATTCACCCCTCCACTTT.

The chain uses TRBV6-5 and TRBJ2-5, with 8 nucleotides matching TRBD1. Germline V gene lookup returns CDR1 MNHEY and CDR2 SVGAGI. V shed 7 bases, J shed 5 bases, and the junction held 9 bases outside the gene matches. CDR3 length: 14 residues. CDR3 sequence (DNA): TGTGCCAGCACCCCAAACAGGGGGACGGAGACCCAGTACTTC. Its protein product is CASTPNRGTETQYF.